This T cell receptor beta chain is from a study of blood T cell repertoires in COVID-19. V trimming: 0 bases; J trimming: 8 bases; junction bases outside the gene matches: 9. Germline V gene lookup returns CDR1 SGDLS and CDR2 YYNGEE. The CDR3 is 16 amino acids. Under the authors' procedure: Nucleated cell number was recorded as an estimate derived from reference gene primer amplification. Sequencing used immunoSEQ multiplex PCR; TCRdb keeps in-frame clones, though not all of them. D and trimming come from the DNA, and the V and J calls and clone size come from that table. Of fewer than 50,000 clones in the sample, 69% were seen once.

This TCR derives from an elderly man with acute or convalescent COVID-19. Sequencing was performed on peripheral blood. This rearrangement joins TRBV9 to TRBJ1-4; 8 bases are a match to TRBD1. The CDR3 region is CASSVGGQGALEKLFF. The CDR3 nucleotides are TGTGCCAGCAGCGTAGGAGGACAGGGAGCATTAGAAAAACTGTTTTTT.